The clone carrying this T cell receptor beta chain was detected only once. The record originates from a study of blood T cell repertoires in COVID-19. CDR3 length: 13 residues. Per the germline V gene, CDR1 is LGHNA and CDR2 is YNFKEQ. Between the trimmed V and J ends, which lost 4 bases and 4 bases, there was a span of 10 bases. Clones were read by immunoSEQ multiplex PCR, and TCRdb kept only the in-frame ones, dropping some. This repertoire shows approximately 230,000 clones, roughly 82% found once; its top ten account for approximately 5%. Sequencing input: peripheral blood. The genes are TRBV4-2 and TRBJ2-5; D may be TRBD2 (6 bases). The source of this sequence is a woman over 75 with active or convalescent COVID-19. The CDR3 is CASSPGGLETQYF. The DNA for the CDR3 is TGTGCCAGCAGCCCAGGAGGGTTAGAGACCCAGTACTTC.